This TCR beta chain was documented in a study of blood T cell repertoires in COVID-19. Across the whole study: The United States, Italy and Spain provided the acute and convalescent COVID-19 samples. The analysed material was cDNA or gDNA that came from T cells, B-cell-depleted T cells, or PBMCs.

Sequencing was performed with immunoSEQ multiplex PCR; in TCRdb, only in-frame clones are kept and a portion is missing. The sample has 110,000 to 150,000 clones; approximately 90% are singletons. The junction had 6 bases not matched to a gene; V was cut back by 3 bases and J by 4 bases. Germline V lookup: CDR1 SGHNT, CDR2 YYREEE (reference sequence). The CDR3 spans 15 residues. The chain uses TRBV5-4 and TRBJ2-5, with 10 bases aligning to TRBD1. Sequencing used peripheral blood. The TCR was taken from a man aged 55 to 70 with active or convalescent COVID-19. Here the CDR3 reads CASSSGTGDGETQYF. The DNA for the CDR3 is TGTGCCAGCAGCTCCGGGACAGGGGATGGAGAGACCCAGTACTTC.